This TCR beta chain was recovered during a study of control samples from healthy donors and cancer patients. CDR3 length equals 12 residues. Per the germline V gene, CDR1 is SGHTA and CDR2 is FQGNSA. The ends were cut back, 0 bases at V and 6 bases at J, with 5 bases in the middle. Assay: immunoSEQ multiplex PCR; the TCRdb copy retains only in-frame clones and omits some. The table has tens of thousands of clones, roughly 90% seen once. Sequencing was performed on PBMCs. This chain connects TRBV7-2 to TRBJ1-2; D unclear. The TCR comes from a woman aged 45-65 years with colorectal cancer. The CDR3 is CASSLAQNGYTF. The CDR3 DNA follows: TGTGCCAGCAGCTTAGCACAGAATGGCTACACCTTC. Drawing the rest from reference TRBV7-2 and TRBJ1-2, the complete variable domain is GAGVSQSPSNKVTEKGKDVELRCDPISGHTALYWYRQSLGQGLEFLIYFQGNSAPDKSGLPSDRFSAERTGGSVSTLTIQRTQQEDSAVYLCASSLAQNGYTFGSGTRLTVV.